This TCR beta chain emerged from a study of blood T cell repertoires in COVID-19. Background on the study: Some COVID-19 samples were acute and others convalescent; all came from the United States, Italy and Spain. T cells, B-cell-depleted T cells, or PBMCs provided the cDNA or gDNA that served as material.

CDR1 is MDHEN, CDR2 SYDVKM, per germline. V lost 10 bases to trimming and J lost 3 bases; unmatched junction nucleotides: 8. This CDR3 has 15 amino acids. Original processing notes: Estimates of nucleated cell counts were drawn from the amplification of reference gene primers. Sequencing was performed with immunoSEQ multiplex PCR; in TCRdb, only in-frame clones are kept and a portion is missing. V, J and clone size were drawn from that table, and D and trimming were deduced from the DNA. The data contain 70,000 to 100,000 clones, roughly 90% of them singletons. Input material: peripheral blood. The receptor was derived from a woman aged 80 or older with active or convalescent COVID-19. This chain links TRBV28 with TRBJ2-1, with 11 bases fitting TRBD2. The CDR3 nucleotides read TGTGCCACCTCTTATACTAGCGGGGGCTACAATGAGCAGTTCTTC. Translated: CATSYTSGGYNEQFF.